The 19 T cell receptor beta chains given below trace back to one sample, sequenced in a study of PD-L1 blockade in urothelial cancer. Using immunoSEQ multiplex PCR, the repertoire was profiled, and TCRdb retains in-frame clones only, with some absent. The data show fewer than 30,000 clones, with 80% to 85% seen just once and 2.5% to 3.5% held by the top ten. Documented time point: peripheral blood 6 weeks after treatment start. The sample was PBMCs, taken around atezolizumab (anti-PD-L1) treatment. The receptors here all came from a man aged 70-80 years with urothelial cancer.

This chain joins TRBV7-9 and TRBJ2-1; 9 bases line up with TRBD2. Germline-derived CDR1 and CDR2 are SEHNR and FQNEAQ (reference sequence). This CDR3 is built from 18 residues. Trimming cost V 1 base and J 0 bases; bases outside gene matches: 7. The CDR3 spells CASSLVAGDLSSYNEQFF. CDR3 bases: TGTGCCAGCAGCTTAGTAGCGGGGGACCTCAGCTCCTACAATGAGCAGTTCTTC.

This rearrangement joins TRBV5-1 to TRBJ1-1, with 11 bases identical to TRBD1. V shed 3 bases and J 5 bases; nucleotides not matched to a gene: 6. The germline gives CDR1 SGHRS, CDR2 YFSETQ. The CDR3 has 15 amino acids. In DNA form, the CDR3 reads TGCGCCAGCAGCTGGGGACAGGGGGATCAGACTGAAGCTTTCTTT. This encodes CASSWGQGDQTEAFF. Together with reference TRBV5-1 and TRBJ1-1, the CDR3 gives the full variable domain: KAGVTQTPRYLIKTRGQQVTLSCSPISGHRSVSWYQQTPGQGLQFLFEYFSETQRNKGNFPGRFSGRQFSNSRSEMNVSTLELGDSALYLCASSWGQGDQTEAFFGQGTRLTVV.

This clone was seen once. V gene TRBV4-2 combines with J gene TRBJ2-1, with a weak D call TRBD1 (5 bases). The V gene lost 1 base and the J gene lost 7 bases, with 17 bases spanning the gap. Germline V CDR1 and CDR2: LGHNA, YNFKEQ. This CDR3 is built from 16 residues. The CDR3 sequence is CASSQVSDTIGNEQFF. The CDR3 DNA is TGTGCCAGCAGCCAAGTATCGGACACGATCGGGAATGAGCAGTTCTTC.

The chain's CDR3 is CASSQSGLGTEQYF. The CDR3 DNA reads TGTGCCAGCAGCCAATCGGGACTAGGGACGGAGCAGTACTTC. The chain employs TRBV11-3 and TRBJ2-7, with TRBD2 identical over 8 bases. The V gene's germline CDR1 is SGHNT and CDR2 YENEEA. J lost 7 bases, V lost 5 bases, and 10 bases had no gene match. There are 14 residues in the CDR3.

J is TRBJ2-2 and V is TRBV7-3; D remains ambiguous. The CDR3 is 13 residues long. The germline CDR1 and CDR2 sequences are SGHTA and FQGTGA. V was cut by 4 bases and J by 7 bases, with 10 bases left in between. CDR3 region: CASSSRVDGELFF. The DNA for the CDR3 is TGTGCCAGCAGCTCACGGGTTGACGGGGAGCTGTTTTTT.

The CDR3 region is CASSRGQGRNSPLHF. The CDR3 DNA is TGTGCCAGCAGCCGCGGACAGGGGCGCAATTCACCCCTCCACTTT. The chain links TRBV2 to TRBJ1-6; TRBD1 matches 9 bases. V gave up 6 bases and J gave up 7 bases; unmatched junction bases: 7. This CDR3 spans 15 amino acids. Germline CDR1 SNHLY, CDR2 FYNNEI.

V usage is TRBV19 and J usage is TRBJ1-4; D possibly corresponds to TRBD1 (5 bases). The V end was cut by 9 bases, the J end by 6 bases, with 11 bases between. This CDR3 is built from 12 residues. Germline lookup yields CDR1 LNHDA and CDR2 SQIVND (reference sequence). The CDR3 sequence: CASCQGYEKLFF. The CDR3 DNA is TGTGCCAGCTGCCAGGGCTATGAAAAACTGTTTTTT.

The rearrangement links TRBV28 to TRBJ2-1; the match to TRBD1 covers 7 bases. The CDR3 consists of 14 residues. Germline assignment: CDR1 MDHEN and CDR2 SYDVKM. The trim removed 6 bases at V and 2 bases at J, leaving 4 bases unmatched. The CDR3 sequence is CASRIGTAYNEQFF. In nucleotides, the CDR3 is TGTGCCAGCAGGATTGGGACAGCCTACAATGAGCAGTTCTTC.

The chain employs TRBV5-4 and TRBJ1-1, with a possible D match to TRBD1 (6 bases). From germline, CDR1 is SGHNT and CDR2 YYREEE (reference sequence). The CDR3 sequence is 15 residues long. Between the trimmed V and J ends, which lost 3 bases and 0 bases, there was a span of 12 bases. CDR3 coding DNA: TGTGCCAGCAGCTCGAAGACAGGTATGAACACTGAAGCTTTCTTT. It specifies CASSSKTGMNTEAFF.

V gene TRBV29-1 combines with J gene TRBJ2-2, with 7 bases matching TRBD2. Germline-derived CDR1 and CDR2 are SQVTM and ANQGSEA. This CDR3 spans 14 amino acids. V lost 7 bases to trimming and J lost 1 base; unmatched junction nucleotides: 6. CDR3 region: CSAVTSLNTGELFF. The CDR3 bases are TGCAGCGCTGTGACTAGCCTGAACACCGGGGAGCTGTTTTTT.

V and J are TRBV5-1 and TRBJ2-1; 12 bases line up with TRBD2. V lost 7 bases, J lost 9 bases, and 11 bases stayed unmatched. The CDR3 consists of 15 residues. Germline-derived CDR1 and CDR2 are SGHRS and YFSETQ. CDR3 nucleotide sequence: TGCGCCAGCTGCCTACTGGGACTAGCGGGCGGTGAGCAGTTCTTC. The encoded protein is CASCLLGLAGGEQFF.

The chain is built from TRBV7-9 and TRBJ1-5, with TRBD1 matching 9 bases. CDR3 length: 17 amino acids. Germline V CDR1 and CDR2: SEHNR, FQNEAQ (reference sequence). The V segment lost 0 bases and the J segment 6 bases; nucleotides outside the gene matches: 9. The CDR3 reads CASSLAGQGRVGQPQHF. DNA for the CDR3: TGTGCCAGCAGCTTAGCGGGACAGGGCCGAGTAGGTCAGCCCCAGCATTTT. Based on the CDR3 plus reference TRBV7-9 and TRBJ1-5, the full variable domain is DTGVSQNPRHKITKRGQNVTFRCDPISEHNRLYWYRQTLGQGPEFLTYFQNEAQLEKSRLLSDRFSAERPKGSFSTLEIQRTEQGDSAMYLCASSLAGQGRVGQPQHFGDGTRLSIL.

This sequence joins TRBV20-1 and TRBJ2-3; weak D call: TRBD2 (6 bases). This CDR3 spans 11 amino acids. Germline assignment: CDR1 DFQATT and CDR2 SNEGSKA (reference sequence). V was shortened by 6 bases and J by 6 bases, with 10 bases between the two germline ends. CDR3 sequence reads: CSAPRGDTQYF. The CDR3 coding sequence is TGCAGTGCCCCACGGGGGGATACGCAGTATTTT.

The V gene is TRBV27, the J gene TRBJ2-3; D may be TRBD2 (6 bases). Per germline, CDR1 MNHEY and CDR2 SMNVEV (reference sequence). This CDR3 has 15 residues. Trimming pared 2 bases from V and 3 bases from J, leaving 12 bases between. The CDR3 DNA follows: TGTGCCAGCAGTTTACGGAGGAGCGGGACAGATACGCAGTATTTT. It specifies CASSLRRSGTDTQYF.

This clone has a handful of counts. This rearrangement joins TRBV7-3 to TRBJ1-4, with D possibly TRBD1 on 6 matching bases. The V gene's germline CDR1 is SGHTA and CDR2 FQGTGA. Trimming cost V 4 bases and J 8 bases, with 17 bases left between them. There are 15 residues in the CDR3. CDR3 DNA: TGTGCCAGCAGCTCTTCGGGGGGCGAGGGCGAAAAACTGTTTTTT. As protein: CASSSSGGEGEKLFF.

In its sample, this clone was seen a few times. The CDR3, as DNA: TGTGCCAGCAGCCCTAGGACTGGAGGGAACACCGGGGAGCTGTTTTTT. As protein: CASSPRTGGNTGELFF. The V call is TRBV5-8, the J call TRBJ2-2, with a weak D call TRBD2 (5 bases). Germline loops: CDR1 SGHTS, CDR2 YDEGEE. The V end was cut by 4 bases, the J end by 1 base, with 14 bases between. CDR3 size: 16 residues.

This sequence joins TRBV6-1 and TRBJ1-4; 7 bases fit TRBD1. Germline CDR1 MNHNS, CDR2 SASEGT. The CDR3 covers 15 residues. V gave up 6 bases and J gave up 4 bases; unmatched junction bases: 8. CDR3 amino acids: CASRATGVSNEKLFF. The CDR3 DNA reads TGTGCCAGCAGGGCAACAGGGGTTAGTAATGAAAAACTGTTTTTT.

The chain recombines TRBV7-9 with TRBJ1-1; TRBD1 matches at 7 bases. This CDR3 has 15 amino acids. The J segment lost 6 bases and the V segment lost 5 bases, leaving 12 bases of the junction unmatched. CDR1 and CDR2 (germline): SEHNR, FQNEAQ (reference sequence). The chain's CDR3 is CASSPPFRQGAEAFF. The CDR3 DNA sequence: TGTGCCAGCAGCCCACCATTTCGACAGGGAGCTGAAGCTTTCTTT. The full variable domain, completed using reference TRBV7-9 and TRBJ1-1, is DTGVSQNPRHKITKRGQNVTFRCDPISEHNRLYWYRQTLGQGPEFLTYFQNEAQLEKSRLLSDRFSAERPKGSFSTLEIQRTEQGDSAMYLCASSPPFRQGAEAFFGQGTRLTVV.

The chain links TRBV6-5 to TRBJ2-1; possibly TRBD2 for D (6 bases). The CDR3 covers 13 residues. The germline V and J ends were trimmed by 2 bases and 5 bases, with 7 bases remaining between them. The germline V gene encodes CDR1 MNHEY and CDR2 SVGAGI. CDR3 loop: CASSYGGNNEQFF. The CDR3 nucleotides are TGTGCCAGCAGTTACGGGGGGAACAATGAGCAGTTCTTC.